Described below is a single T cell receptor beta chain sequence and its context. This clonotype was seen more than once but under ten times. Its target antigen remains unknown. There are no base qualities to consult, and no much larger clone falls within one base. As encoded in the germline V gene (reference sequence), CDR1 is DFQATT while CDR2 is SNEGSKA. Counted from cysteine to phenylalanine, this CDR3 has 13 amino acids. Of the read, only the CDR3 DNA is kept; its 39 bases are in frame from base 1. Trimming takes 1 base from V and 6 bases from J, and the germline ends sit 11 bases apart. This entry belongs to a study of response to subunit inactivated influenza vaccine (dated by TCRdb to the late 2010s). Looking at the study overall: Deep quantitative profiling of the T cell receptor repertoire was used in the study to follow responses to a trivalent subunit inactivated influenza vaccine.

Libraries came from RT-PCR. TCRdb names Illumina HiSeq 2500 as the instrument used. The public reads were reprocessed in TCRdb via fastp at Q25 and MiXCR, keeping in-frame beta chains. Records with the same CDR3 protein are collapsed into one entry carrying the most frequent genes and DNA. A total of around 750,000 distinct CDR3 sequences appear in this sample, 21% of them only once. The ten largest make up about 10% of the sample. The paper as a whole reports these results and caveats: According to the authors, only a limited number of new T cells may be recruited by each seasonal influenza vaccination.

The source was PBMCs from blood, collected about 5 days after vaccination. This sequence was found in a man in his fifties who received an inactivated influenza vaccine. Donor details come from another sample of the same person, matched by shared clones. Here the chain combines TRBV20-1 and TRBJ2-3; no D gene is confidently identified. The nucleotide sequence reads TGCAGTGCTAGAGGTGGCCACTCGGATACGCAGTATTTT. It translates as CSARGGHSDTQYF.